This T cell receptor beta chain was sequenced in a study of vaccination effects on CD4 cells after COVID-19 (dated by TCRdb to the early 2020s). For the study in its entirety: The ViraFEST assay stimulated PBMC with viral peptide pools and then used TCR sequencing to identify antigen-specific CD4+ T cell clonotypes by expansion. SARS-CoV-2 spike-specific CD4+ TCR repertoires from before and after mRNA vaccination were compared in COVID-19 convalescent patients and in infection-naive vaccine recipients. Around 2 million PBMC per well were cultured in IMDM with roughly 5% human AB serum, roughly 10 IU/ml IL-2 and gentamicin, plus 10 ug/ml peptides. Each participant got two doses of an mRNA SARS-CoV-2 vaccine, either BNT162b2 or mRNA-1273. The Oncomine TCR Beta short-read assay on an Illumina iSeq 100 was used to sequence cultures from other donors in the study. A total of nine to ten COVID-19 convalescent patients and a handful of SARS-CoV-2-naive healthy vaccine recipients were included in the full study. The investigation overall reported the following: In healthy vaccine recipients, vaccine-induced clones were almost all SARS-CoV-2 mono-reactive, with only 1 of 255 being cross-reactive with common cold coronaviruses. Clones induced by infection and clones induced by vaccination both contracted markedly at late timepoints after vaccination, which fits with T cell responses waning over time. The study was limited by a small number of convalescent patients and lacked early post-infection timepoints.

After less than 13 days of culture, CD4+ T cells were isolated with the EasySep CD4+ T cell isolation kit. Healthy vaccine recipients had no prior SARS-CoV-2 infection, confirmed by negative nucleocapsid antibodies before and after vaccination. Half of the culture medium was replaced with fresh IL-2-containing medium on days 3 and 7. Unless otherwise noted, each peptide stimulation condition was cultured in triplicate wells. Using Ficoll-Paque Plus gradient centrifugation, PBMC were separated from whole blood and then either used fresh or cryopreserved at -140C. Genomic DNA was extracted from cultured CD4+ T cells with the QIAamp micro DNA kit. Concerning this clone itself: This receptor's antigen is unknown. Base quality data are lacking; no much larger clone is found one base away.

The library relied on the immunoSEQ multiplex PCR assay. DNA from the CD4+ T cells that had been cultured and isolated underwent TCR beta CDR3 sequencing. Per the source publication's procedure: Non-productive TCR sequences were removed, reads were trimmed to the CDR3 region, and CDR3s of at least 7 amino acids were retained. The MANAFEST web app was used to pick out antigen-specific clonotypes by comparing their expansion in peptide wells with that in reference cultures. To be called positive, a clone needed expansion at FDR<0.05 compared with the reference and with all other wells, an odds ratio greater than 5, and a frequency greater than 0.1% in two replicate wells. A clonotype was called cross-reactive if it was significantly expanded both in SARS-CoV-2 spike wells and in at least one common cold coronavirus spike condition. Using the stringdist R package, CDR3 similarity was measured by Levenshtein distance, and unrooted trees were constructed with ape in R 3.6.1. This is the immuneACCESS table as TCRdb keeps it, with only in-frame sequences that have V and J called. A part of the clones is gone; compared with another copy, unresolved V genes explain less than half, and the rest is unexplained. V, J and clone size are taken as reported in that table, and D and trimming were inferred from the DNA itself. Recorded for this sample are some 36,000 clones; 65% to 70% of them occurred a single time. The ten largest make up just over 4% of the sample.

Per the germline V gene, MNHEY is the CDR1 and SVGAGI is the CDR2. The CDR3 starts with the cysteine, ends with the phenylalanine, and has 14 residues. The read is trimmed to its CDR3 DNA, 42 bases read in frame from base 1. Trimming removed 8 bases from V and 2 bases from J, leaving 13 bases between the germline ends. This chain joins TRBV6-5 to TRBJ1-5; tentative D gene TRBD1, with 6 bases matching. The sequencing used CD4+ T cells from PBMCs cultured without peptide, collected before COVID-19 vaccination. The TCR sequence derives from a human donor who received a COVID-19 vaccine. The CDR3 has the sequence CASGSGDGNQPQHF. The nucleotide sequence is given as TGTGCCAGCGGGTCAGGGGACGGCAATCAGCCCCAGCATTTT.